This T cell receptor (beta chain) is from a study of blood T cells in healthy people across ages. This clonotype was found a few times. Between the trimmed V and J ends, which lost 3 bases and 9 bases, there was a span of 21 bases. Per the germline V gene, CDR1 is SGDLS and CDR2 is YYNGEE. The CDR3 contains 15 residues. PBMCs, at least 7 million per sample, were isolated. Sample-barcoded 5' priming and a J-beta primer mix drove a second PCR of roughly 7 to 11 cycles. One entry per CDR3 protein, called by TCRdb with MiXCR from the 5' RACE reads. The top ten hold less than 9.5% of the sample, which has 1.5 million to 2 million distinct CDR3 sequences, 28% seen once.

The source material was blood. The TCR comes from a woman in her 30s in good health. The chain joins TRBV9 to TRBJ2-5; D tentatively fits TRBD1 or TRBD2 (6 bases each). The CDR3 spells CASSAGGRPPGAQYF. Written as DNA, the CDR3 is TGTGCCAGCAGCGCCGGTGGGAGGCCCCCAGGGGCCCAGTACTTC.